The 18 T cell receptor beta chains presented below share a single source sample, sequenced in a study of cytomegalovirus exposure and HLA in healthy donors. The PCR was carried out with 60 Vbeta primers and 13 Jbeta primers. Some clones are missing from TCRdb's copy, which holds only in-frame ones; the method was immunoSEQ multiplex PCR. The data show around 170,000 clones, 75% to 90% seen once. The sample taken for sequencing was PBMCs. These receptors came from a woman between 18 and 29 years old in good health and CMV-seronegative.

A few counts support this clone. This CDR3 is CASRPGYTEAFF. The CDR3 region has the DNA TGTGCCAGCAGACCGGGTTACACTGAAGCTTTCTTT. The gene calls are TRBV28 and TRBJ1-1; D call uncertain. This CDR3 has 12 amino acids. From germline, CDR1 is MDHEN and CDR2 SYDVKM. Deletions cut 6 bases from V and 3 bases from J, with 8 bases between.

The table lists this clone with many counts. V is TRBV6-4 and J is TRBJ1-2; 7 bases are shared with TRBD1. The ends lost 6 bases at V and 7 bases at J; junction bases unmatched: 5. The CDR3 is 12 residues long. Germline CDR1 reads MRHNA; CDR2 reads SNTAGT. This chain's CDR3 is CASRGQQAGYTF. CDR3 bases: TGTGCCAGCAGGGGACAGCAGGCTGGCTACACCTTC.

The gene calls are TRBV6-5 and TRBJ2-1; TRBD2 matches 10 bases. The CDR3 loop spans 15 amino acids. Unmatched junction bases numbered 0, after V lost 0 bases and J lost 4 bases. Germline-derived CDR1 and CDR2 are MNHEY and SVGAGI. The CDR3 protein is CASSYSTSGYNEQFF. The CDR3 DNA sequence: TGTGCCAGCAGTTACTCGACTAGCGGGTACAATGAGCAGTTCTTC.

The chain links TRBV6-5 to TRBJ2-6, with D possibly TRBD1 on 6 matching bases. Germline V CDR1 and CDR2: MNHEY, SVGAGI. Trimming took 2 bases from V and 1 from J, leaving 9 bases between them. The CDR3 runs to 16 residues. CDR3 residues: CASSYRTASGANVLTF. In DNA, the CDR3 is TGTGCCAGCAGTTACCGGACAGCATCTGGGGCCAACGTCCTGACTTTC.

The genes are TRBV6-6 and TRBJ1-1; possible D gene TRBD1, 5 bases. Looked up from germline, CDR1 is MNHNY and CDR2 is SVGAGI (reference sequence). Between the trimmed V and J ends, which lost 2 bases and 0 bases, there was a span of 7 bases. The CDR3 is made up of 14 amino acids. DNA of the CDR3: TGTGCCAGCAGTTACACAGGAATGAACACTGAAGCTTTCTTT. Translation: CASSYTGMNTEAFF.

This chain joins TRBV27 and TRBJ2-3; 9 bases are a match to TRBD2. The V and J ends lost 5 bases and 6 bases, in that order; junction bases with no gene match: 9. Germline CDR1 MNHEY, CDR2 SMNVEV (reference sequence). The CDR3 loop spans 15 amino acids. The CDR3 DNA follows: TGTGCCAGCAGTACCCCGGGACTAGCAATTGATACGCAGTATTTT. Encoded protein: CASSTPGLAIDTQYF.

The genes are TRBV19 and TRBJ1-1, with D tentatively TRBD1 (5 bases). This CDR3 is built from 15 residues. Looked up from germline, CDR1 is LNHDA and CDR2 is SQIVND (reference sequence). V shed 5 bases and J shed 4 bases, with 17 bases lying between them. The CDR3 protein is CASSPREGWITEAFF. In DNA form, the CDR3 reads TGTGCCAGTAGTCCCCGGGAGGGGTGGATCACTGAAGCTTTCTTT.

CDR3 nucleotides: TGTGCCAGCACCCATGACAGGGCCCTCACAGATACGCAGTATTTT. Its protein product is CASTHDRALTDTQYF. The V call is TRBV28, the J call TRBJ2-3; the match to TRBD1 covers 7 bases. Unmatched junction bases numbered 9, after V lost 7 bases and J lost 2 bases. Looked up from germline, CDR1 is MDHEN and CDR2 is SYDVKM. This CDR3 spans 15 amino acids.

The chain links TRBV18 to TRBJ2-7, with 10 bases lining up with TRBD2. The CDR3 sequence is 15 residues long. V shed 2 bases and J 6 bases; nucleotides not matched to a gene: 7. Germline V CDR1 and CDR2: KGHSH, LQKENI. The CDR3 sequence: CASSPSWTSGVEQYF. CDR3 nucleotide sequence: TGTGCCAGCTCACCATCTTGGACTAGCGGCGTCGAGCAGTACTTC.

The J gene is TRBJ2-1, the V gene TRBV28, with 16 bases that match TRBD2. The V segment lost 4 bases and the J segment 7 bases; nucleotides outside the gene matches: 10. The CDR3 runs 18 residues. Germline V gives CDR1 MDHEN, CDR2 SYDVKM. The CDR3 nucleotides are TGTGCCAGCAGTTGGGGACTAGCGGGAGGGCCAGTCGGGAATGAGCAGTTCTTC. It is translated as CASSWGLAGGPVGNEQFF.

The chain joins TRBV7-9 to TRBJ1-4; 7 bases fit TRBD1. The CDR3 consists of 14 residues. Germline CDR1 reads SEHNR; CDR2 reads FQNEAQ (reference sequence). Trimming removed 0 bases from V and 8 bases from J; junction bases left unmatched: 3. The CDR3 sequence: CASSLAAGGEKLFF. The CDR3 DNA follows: TGTGCCAGCAGCTTAGCGGCAGGGGGAGAAAAACTGTTTTTT.

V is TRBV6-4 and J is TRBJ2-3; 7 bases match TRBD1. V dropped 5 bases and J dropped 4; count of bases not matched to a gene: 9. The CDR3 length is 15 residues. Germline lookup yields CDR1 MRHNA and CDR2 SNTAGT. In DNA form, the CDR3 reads TGTGCCAGCAGTTTGGACAGGCCCGTGCCAGATACGCAGTATTTT. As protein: CASSLDRPVPDTQYF.

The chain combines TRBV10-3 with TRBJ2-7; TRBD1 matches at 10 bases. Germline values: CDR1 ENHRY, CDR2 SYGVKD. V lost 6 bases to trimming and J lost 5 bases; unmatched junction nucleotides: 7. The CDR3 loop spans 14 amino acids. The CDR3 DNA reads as TGTGCCATCAGGGCCGGGACAGGGGACCACGAGCAGTACTTC. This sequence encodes CAIRAGTGDHEQYF.

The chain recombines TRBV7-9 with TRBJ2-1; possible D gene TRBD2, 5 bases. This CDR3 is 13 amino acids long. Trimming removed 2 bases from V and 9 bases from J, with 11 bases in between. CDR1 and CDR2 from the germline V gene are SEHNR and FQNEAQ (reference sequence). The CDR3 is CASSLQSSGEQFF. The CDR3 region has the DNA TGTGCCAGCAGCTTACAGTCGAGCGGTGAGCAGTTCTTC.

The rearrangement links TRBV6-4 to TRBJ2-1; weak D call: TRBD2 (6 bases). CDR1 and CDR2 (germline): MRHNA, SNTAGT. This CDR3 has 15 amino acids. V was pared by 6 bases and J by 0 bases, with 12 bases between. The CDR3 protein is CASRLAASSYNEQFF. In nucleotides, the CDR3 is TGTGCCAGCAGATTAGCGGCAAGCTCCTACAATGAGCAGTTCTTC.

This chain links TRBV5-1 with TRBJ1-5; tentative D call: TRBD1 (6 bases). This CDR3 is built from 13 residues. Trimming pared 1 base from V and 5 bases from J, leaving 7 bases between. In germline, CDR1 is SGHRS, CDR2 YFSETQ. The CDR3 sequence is CASSLNRDQPQHF. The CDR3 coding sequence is TGCGCCAGCAGCTTGAACAGGGATCAGCCCCAGCATTTT.

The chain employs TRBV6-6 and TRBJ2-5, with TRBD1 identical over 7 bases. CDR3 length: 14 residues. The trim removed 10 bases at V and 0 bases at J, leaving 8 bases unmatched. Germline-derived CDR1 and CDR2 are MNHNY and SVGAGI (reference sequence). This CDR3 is CATSQGVNQETQYF. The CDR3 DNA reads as TGTGCCACCTCTCAGGGGGTAAACCAAGAGACCCAGTACTTC.

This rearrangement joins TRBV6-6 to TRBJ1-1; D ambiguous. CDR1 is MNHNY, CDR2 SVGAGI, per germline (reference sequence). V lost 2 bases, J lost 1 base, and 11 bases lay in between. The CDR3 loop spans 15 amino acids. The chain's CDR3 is CASSYEAPENTEAFF. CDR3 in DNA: TGTGCCAGCAGTTACGAGGCCCCGGAGAACACTGAAGCTTTCTTT.